Listed below are T cell receptor beta chains from one sample, sequenced in a study of PD-L1 blockade in urothelial cancer. Some clones are missing from TCRdb's copy, which holds only in-frame ones; the method was immunoSEQ multiplex PCR. Among tens of thousands of clones listed, approximately 86% were seen once. This specimen consisted of PBMCs, obtained around atezolizumab (anti-PD-L1) treatment. The receptors derive from a man between 60 and 75 years old with urothelial cancer. Each CDR3 is given with its conserved first and last residue. The D gene is left open where the match is weak. For some rows the clone size is stated as once, few or many, or as a class when expanded; others skip it.

clone_size d_call j_call v_call cdr3_nt cdr3_aa
NA TRBD1 TRBJ2-1 TRBV7-9 TGTGCCAGCAGCCCCCCCCGGGACAGGGGAAACAATGAGCAGTTCTTC CASSPPRDRGNNEQFF
NA NA TRBJ2-7 TRBV27 TGTGCCAGCAGTTTATCAGGTATCCCATGGGGGCCAGCCGCCTACGAGCAGTACTTC CASSLSGIPWGPAAYEQYF
NA TRBD1 TRBJ1-5 TRBV6-4 TGTGCCAACCCGGACAGGGAATCTAGCAATCAGCCCCAGCATTTT CANPDRESSNQPQHF
once TRBD1 TRBJ1-2 TRBV6-5 TGTGCCAGCAGTTACTCGGGACAGGGGAACTATGGCTACACCTTC CASSYSGQGNYGYTF
NA NA TRBJ2-2 TRBV6-6 TGTGCCAGCAGATCGTCCGGGGAGCTGTTTTTT CASRSSGELFF
NA NA TRBJ2-2 TRBV10-1 TGCGCCAGCAGTGAAAATTGGCACACCGGGGAGCTGTTTTTT CASSENWHTGELFF
NA NA TRBJ2-7 TRBV18 TGTGCCAGCTCACCGCGGGAAATTCGTCGGTCTTACGAGCAGTACTTC CASSPREIRRSYEQYF
once TRBD1 TRBJ1-4 TRBV10-3 TGTGCCATCGGACCGGGACAGGGGGCTGGGAATGAAAAACTGTTTTTT CAIGPGQGAGNEKLFF
NA TRBD1 TRBJ1-1 TRBV7-9 TGTGCCAGCAGCCAGGGGACAGGCTCTGAAGCTTTCTTT CASSQGTGSEAFF
NA NA TRBJ1-2 TRBV20-1 TGCGGAGTGGAGGTGTACTATGGCTACACCTTC CGVEVYYGYTF
NA TRBD1 TRBJ1-2 TRBV5-6 TGTGCCAGCAGCTTGGCCGGACAGGTCTATGGCTACACCTTC CASSLAGQVYGYTF
many NA TRBJ1-2 TRBV30 TGTGCCTGGAGTGTGGGGCGGTATGGCTACACCTTC CAWSVGRYGYTF
NA TRBD2 TRBJ2-1 TRBV7-9 TGTGCCAGCAGCTATTTTGGGTCCCGGGGGGGCTACAATGAGCAGTTCTTC CASSYFGSRGGYNEQFF
NA NA TRBJ1-5 TRBV27 TGTGCCAGCAGTTCCCGGTGGGGGGACAATCAGCCCCAGCATTTT CASSSRWGDNQPQHF
NA NA TRBJ2-3 TRBV7-3 TGTGCCAGCAGCTCCAGGGTGGTGACAGATACGCAGTATTTT CASSSRVVTDTQYF
NA TRBD1 TRBJ2-1 TRBV6-5 TGTGCCAGCAGTGACAGGGCCCCGGTTTGGGAGCAGTTCTTC CASSDRAPVWEQFF
NA NA TRBJ1-1 TRBV7-3 TGTGCCAGCAGCTCCGCCCCGGGGAACACTGAAGCTTTCTTT CASSSAPGNTEAFF